This T cell receptor (beta chain) emerged from a study of blood T cell repertoires in COVID-19. Study-wide context: Acute-phase and convalescent COVID-19 samples originated in the United States, Italy and Spain.

V was cut by 2 bases and J by 1 base, with 14 bases left in between. The CDR3 consists of 16 residues. Per germline, CDR1 KGHSH and CDR2 LQKENI. Data came from immunoSEQ multiplex PCR; TCRdb stores just in-frame clones and leaves some out. The table records 150,000 to 200,000 clones, just over 90% of them present only once. The chain joins TRBV18 to TRBJ1-1; D is perhaps TRBD1 (5 bases). Sequenced input: peripheral blood. The receptor was derived from a woman aged 60-75 years with COVID-19, enrolled during active disease. The CDR3 protein is CASSPGDLQSNTEAFF. The CDR3 DNA sequence: TGTGCCAGCTCACCAGGGGACTTACAATCGAACACTGAAGCTTTCTTT.